This TCR beta chain emerged from a study of OX40 agonist ivuxolimab in advanced cancers. From germline, CDR1 is SGHKS and CDR2 YYEKEE (reference sequence). V gave up 0 bases and J gave up 0 bases, with 9 bases separating them. The CDR3 is 15 residues long. Sequencing used immunoSEQ multiplex PCR; TCRdb keeps in-frame clones, though not all of them. The table has 75,000 to 95,000 clones, 85% to 95% seen once. This receptor was taken from an adult with an advanced solid tumor such as melanoma, head and neck, liver or kidney cancer. The chain links TRBV5-5 to TRBJ1-2; a weak D match, TRBD1 (5 bases). Material: CD4+ or CD8+ T cells sorted from blood, obtained in a trial of the OX40 agonist ivuxolimab. CDR3 bases: TGTGCCAGCAGCTTGGTTGCAGGGCCTAACTATGGCTACACCTTC. Encoded protein: CASSLVAGPNYGYTF.